The 8 T cell receptor beta chains given below trace back to one sample, sequenced in a study of blood T cell repertoires in COVID-19. Here immunoSEQ multiplex PCR was the method, and the copy in TCRdb shows in-frame clones only, minus some. The repertoire has about 78,000 clones, roughly 84% of them found once; the top ten carry approximately 3.3%. The sample consisted of peripheral blood. The receptors stem from a man aged 45-65 years with acute or convalescent COVID-19.

The chain carries TRBV12-3 or TRBV12-4 and TRBJ1-2, with TRBD1 identical over 7 bases. This CDR3 spans 13 amino acids. Trimming removed 6 bases from V and 7 bases from J; junction bases left unmatched: 8. The CDR3 reads CASRETGESGYTF. The CDR3, as DNA: TGTGCCAGCAGGGAAACAGGGGAAAGTGGCTACACCTTC.

The DNA of the CDR3 is TGTGCCAGCTCACCACCTCGGGGGTCGGCAGGGCTGAGCACTGAAGCTTTCTTT. This encodes CASSPPRGSAGLSTEAFF. The chain carries TRBV18 and TRBJ1-1; TRBD1 is a possible D gene (5 bases). The V and J ends lost 0 bases and 4 bases respectively, with 21 bases between them. Germline V gene sequence: CDR1 KGHSH, CDR2 LQKENI. This CDR3 comprises 18 residues.

J is TRBJ1-1 and V is TRBV10-3; D perhaps matches TRBD1 (6 bases). Trimming took 0 bases from V and 4 from J, leaving 9 bases between them. Germline V CDR1 and CDR2: ENHRY, SYGVKD. This CDR3 comprises 14 residues. Written as DNA, the CDR3 is TGTGCCATCAGTGAGTCTCAGGGGACCACTGAAGCTTTCTTT. Its protein product is CAISESQGTTEAFF.

This chain joins TRBV27 and TRBJ2-5; 9 bases are shared with TRBD1. In germline, CDR1 is MNHEY, CDR2 SMNVEV (reference sequence). The CDR3 is made up of 14 amino acids. Unmatched junction bases numbered 5, after V lost 4 bases and J lost 5 bases. The CDR3 bases are TGTGCCAGCAGTTACGGGACAGGGATGGAGACCCAGTACTTC. This encodes CASSYGTGMETQYF.

The chain links TRBV5-1 to TRBJ2-7, with 8 bases that match TRBD2. The CDR3 extends over 15 amino acids. Unmatched junction bases numbered 9, after V lost 0 bases and J lost 7 bases. Per germline, CDR1 SGHRS and CDR2 YFSETQ. The CDR3 reads CASSLVSSGGGEQYF. The CDR3 DNA is TGCGCCAGCAGCTTGGTTTCTAGCGGCGGGGGGGAGCAGTACTTC.

The chain links TRBV5-4 to TRBJ2-1; no definite D call. Trimming removed 0 bases at V and 12 bases at J, with 10 bases between. The germline gives CDR1 SGHNT, CDR2 YYREEE (reference sequence). This CDR3 comprises 12 residues. CDR3 loop: CASSLDLIGQFF. Here the CDR3 DNA reads TGTGCCAGCAGCTTGGATCTAATTGGGCAGTTCTTC.

The chain has TRBV10-2 and TRBJ2-7; TRBD1 might be the D (6 bases). Trimming cost V 0 bases and J 2 bases, with 8 bases left between them. The CDR3 consists of 14 residues. CDR1 and CDR2 (germline): WSHSY, SAAADI. In nucleotides, the CDR3 is TGCGCCAGCAGTGAGTCCTGGGGGCCCTACGAGCAGTACTTC. Its translation: CASSESWGPYEQYF.

This rearrangement joins TRBV12-3 or TRBV12-4 to TRBJ2-5; D remains unclear. Between the trimmed V and J ends, which lost 1 base and 3 bases, there was a span of 6 bases. This CDR3 is 13 amino acids long. CDR3: CASSLGQKETQYF. The CDR3, as DNA: TGTGCCAGCAGTTTAGGTCAGAAAGAGACCCAGTACTTC.